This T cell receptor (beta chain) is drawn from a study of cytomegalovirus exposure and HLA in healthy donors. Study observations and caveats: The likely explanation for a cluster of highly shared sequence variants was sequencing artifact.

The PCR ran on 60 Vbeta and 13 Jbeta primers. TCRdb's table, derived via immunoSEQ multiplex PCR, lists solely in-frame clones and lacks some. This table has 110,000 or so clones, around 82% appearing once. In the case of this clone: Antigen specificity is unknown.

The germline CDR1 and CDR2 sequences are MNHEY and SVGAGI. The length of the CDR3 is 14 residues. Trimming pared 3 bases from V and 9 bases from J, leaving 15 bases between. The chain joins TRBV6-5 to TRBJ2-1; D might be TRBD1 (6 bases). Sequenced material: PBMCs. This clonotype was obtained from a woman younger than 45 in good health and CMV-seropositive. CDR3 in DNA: TGTGCCAGCAGTTATTCCAGGGGATTGGGTGAGCAGTTCTTC. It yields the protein CASSYSRGLGEQFF.